This entry features one T cell receptor beta chain sequence. Generated by immunoSEQ multiplex PCR, the TCRdb table keeps only in-frame clones and is missing some. The sample records about 97,000 clones, 85% to 95% being singletons. The data are from a study of technical replicates of blood from a few donors. Germline-derived CDR1 and CDR2 are SGHTS and YDEGEE. V lost 10 bases and J lost 2; bases outside the gene matches: 11. There are 14 residues in the CDR3. The sequencing sample was made of T cells isolated from PBMCs. This sequence was found in a human donor in good health. The J gene is TRBJ2-7, the V gene TRBV5-8; 8 bases line up with TRBD2. The CDR3 nucleotides are TGTGCCTGTAGGAAAGCGGGAGAGGCCTACGAGCAGTACTTC. It is translated as CACRKAGEAYEQYF. The whole variable domain, remainder taken from reference TRBV5-8 and TRBJ2-7, is EAGVTQSPTHLIKTRGQQATLRCSPISGHTSVYWYQQALGLGLQFLLWYDEGEERNRGNFPPRFSGRQFPNYSSELNVNALELEDSALYLCACRKAGEAYEQYFGPGTRLTVT.